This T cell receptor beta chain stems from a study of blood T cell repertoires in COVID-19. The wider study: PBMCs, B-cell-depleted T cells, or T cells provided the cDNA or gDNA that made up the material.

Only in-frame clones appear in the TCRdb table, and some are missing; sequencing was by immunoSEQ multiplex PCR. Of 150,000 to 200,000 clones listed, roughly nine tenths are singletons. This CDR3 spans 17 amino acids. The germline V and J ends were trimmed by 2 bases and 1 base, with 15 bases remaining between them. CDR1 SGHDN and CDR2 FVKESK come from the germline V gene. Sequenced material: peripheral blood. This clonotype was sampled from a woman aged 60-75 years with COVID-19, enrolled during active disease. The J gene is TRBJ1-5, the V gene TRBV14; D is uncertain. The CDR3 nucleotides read TGTGCCAGCAGCCAACATTGTCTTGGGAGCAGCAATCAGCCCCAGCATTTT. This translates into CASSQHCLGSSNQPQHF.